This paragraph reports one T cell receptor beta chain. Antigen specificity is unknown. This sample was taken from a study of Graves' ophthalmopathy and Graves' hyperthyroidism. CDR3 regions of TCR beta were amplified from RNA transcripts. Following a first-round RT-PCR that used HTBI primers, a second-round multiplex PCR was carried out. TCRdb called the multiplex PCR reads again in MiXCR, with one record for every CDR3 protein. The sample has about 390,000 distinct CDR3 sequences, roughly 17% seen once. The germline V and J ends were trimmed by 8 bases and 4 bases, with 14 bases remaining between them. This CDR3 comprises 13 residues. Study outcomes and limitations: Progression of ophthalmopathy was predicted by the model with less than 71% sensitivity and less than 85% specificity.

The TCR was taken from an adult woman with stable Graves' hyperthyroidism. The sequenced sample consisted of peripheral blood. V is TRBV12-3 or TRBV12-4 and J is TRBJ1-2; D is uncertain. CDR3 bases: TGTGCCAGCGTTGGTCCGGGTTCCTATGGCTACACCTTC. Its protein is CASVGPGSYGYTF.